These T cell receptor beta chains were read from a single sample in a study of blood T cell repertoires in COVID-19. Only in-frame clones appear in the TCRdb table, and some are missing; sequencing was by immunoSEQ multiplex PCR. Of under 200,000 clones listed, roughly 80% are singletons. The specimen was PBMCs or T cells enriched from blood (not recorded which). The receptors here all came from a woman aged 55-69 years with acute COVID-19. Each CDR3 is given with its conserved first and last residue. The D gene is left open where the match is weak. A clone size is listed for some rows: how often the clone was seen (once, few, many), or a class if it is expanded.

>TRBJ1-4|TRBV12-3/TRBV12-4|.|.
CASSLGNEKLFF
TGTGCCAGCAGTTTGGGCAATGAAAAACTGTTTTTT
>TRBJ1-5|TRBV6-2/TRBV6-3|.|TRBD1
CASRYVTGYSNQPQHF
TGTGCCAGCAGATACGTGACAGGGTATAGCAATCAGCCCCAGCATTTT
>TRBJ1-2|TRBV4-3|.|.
CASSQSSQAGNPFGYTF
TGCGCCAGCAGCCAATCCTCGCAAGCGGGTAACCCTTTTGGCTACACCTTC
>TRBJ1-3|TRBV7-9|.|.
CASSFSGKDTIYF
TGTGCCAGCAGCTTTAGCGGGAAGGACACCATATATTTT
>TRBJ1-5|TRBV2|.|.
CASTRGLNQPQHF
TGTGCCAGCACGCGCGGCCTCAATCAGCCCCAGCATTTT
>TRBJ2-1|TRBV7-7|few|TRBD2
CASSLGRLTSGLNEQFF
TGTGCCAGCAGCTTAGGACGCTTAACTAGCGGTTTGAATGAGCAGTTCTTC
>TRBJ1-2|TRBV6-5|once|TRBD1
CASSRGQGGYTF
TGTGCCAGCAGTCGCGGACAGGGCGGCTACACCTTC
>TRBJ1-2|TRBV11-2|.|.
CASSLLQGRGANYGYTF
TGTGCCAGCAGCTTACTACAGGGTAGAGGAGCTAACTATGGCTACACCTTC
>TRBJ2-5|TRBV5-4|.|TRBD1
CASSLGAGTGGKETQYF
TGTGCCAGCAGCTTGGGAGCGGGGACAGGGGGCAAAGAGACCCAGTACTTC
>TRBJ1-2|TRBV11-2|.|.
CASSLRVGSNYGYTF
TGTGCCAGCAGCTTAAGGGTTGGGAGTAACTATGGCTACACCTTC
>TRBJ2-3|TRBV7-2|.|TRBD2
CASSSVAGGPPYF
TGTGCCAGCAGCTCGGTAGCGGGAGGGCCCCCGTATTTT
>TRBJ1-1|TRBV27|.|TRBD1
CASSPTGQGANTEAFF
TGTGCCAGCAGTCCCACCGGACAGGGGGCGAACACTGAAGCTTTCTTT
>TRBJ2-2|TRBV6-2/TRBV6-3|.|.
CASSQTGMNTGELFF
TGTGCCAGCAGCCAAACAGGGATGAACACCGGGGAGCTGTTTTTT
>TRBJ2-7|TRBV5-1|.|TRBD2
CASRREIAGGPREQYF
TGCGCCAGCAGGAGGGAGATAGCGGGAGGGCCGCGGGAGCAGTACTTC
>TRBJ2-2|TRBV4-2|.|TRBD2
CASSPPEAGLAGRGELFF
TGTGCCAGCAGCCCGCCCGAGGCGGGACTAGCGGGAAGGGGGGAGCTGTTTTTT
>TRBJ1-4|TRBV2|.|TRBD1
CASSRDSNEKLFF
TGTGCCAGCTCCCGGGACAGCAATGAAAAACTGTTTTTT
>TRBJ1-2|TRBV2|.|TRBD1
CASREDRGGYTF
TGTGCCAGCAGGGAGGACAGGGGTGGCTACACCTTC
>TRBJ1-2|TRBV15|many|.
CATSRDRLNYGYTF
TGTGCCACCAGCAGAGACAGGCTAAACTATGGCTACACCTTC